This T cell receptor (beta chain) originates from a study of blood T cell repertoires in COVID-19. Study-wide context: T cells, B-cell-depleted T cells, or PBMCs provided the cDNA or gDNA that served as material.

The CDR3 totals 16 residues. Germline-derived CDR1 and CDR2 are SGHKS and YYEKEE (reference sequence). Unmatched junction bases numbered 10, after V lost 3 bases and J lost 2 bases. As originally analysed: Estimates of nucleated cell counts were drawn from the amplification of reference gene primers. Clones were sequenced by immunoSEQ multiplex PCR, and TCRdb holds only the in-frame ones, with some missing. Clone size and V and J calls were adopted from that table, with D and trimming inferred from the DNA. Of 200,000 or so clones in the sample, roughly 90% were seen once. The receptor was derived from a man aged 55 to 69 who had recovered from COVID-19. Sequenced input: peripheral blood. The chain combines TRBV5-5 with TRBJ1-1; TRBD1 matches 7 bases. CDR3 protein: CASSSIYRGRNTEAFF. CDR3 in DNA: TGTGCCAGCAGCTCTATCTACAGGGGACGAAACACTGAAGCTTTCTTT. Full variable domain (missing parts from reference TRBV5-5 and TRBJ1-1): DAGVTQSPTHLIKTRGQQVTLRCSPISGHKSVSWYQQVLGQGPQFIFQYYEKEERGRGNFPDRFSARQFPNYSSELNVNALLLGDSALYLCASSSIYRGRNTEAFFGQGTRLTVV.